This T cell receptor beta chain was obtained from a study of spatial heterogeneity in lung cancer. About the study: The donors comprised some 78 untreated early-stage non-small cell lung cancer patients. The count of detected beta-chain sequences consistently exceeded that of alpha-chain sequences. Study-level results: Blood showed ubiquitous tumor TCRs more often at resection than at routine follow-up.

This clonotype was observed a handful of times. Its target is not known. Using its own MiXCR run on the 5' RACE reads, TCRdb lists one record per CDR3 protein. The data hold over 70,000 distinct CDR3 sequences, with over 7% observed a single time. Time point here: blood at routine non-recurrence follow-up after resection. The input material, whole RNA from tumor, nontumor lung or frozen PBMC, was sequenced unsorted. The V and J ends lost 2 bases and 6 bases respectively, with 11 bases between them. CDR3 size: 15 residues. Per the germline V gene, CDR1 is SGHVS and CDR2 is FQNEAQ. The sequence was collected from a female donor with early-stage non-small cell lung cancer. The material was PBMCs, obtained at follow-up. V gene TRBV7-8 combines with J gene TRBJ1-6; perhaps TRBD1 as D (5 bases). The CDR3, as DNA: TGTGCCAGCAGCTTATGGGGCCGGTTTAATTCACCCCTCCACTTT. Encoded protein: CASSLWGRFNSPLHF.